Sequencing of this T cell receptor (beta chain) was carried out in a study of long-term antiretroviral therapy in people with HIV. Findings of the study overall: The study found that diversity rose after ART but stayed below transplant donor controls. Blood collection from the mid-2000s to the late 2010s possibly occurred under older ART regimens.

The CDR3 covers 15 residues. Germline assignment: CDR1 SNHLY and CDR2 FYNNEI. V lost 5 bases and J 0 bases, leaving 11 bases between the germline ends. Points on this clone: Antigen specificity is unknown.

HIV-positive participants were all treated in the United States. Run at survey level, the immunoSEQ assay was version v3.0. TCRdb keeps only in-frame clones here, not all; method: immunoSEQ multiplex PCR. This sample has 20,000 to 25,000 clones, with approximately 79% found just once. This clonotype was sampled from a woman aged 40 to 49 with HIV. The input for sequencing was unsorted PBMCs, taken 1.2 years after starting antiretroviral therapy. This chain joins TRBV2 and TRBJ1-5, with D uncertain. CDR3 amino acids: CASSSQSISNQPQHF. CDR3 nucleotide sequence: TGTGCCAGCAGTTCACAGAGCATTAGCAATCAGCCCCAGCATTTT.